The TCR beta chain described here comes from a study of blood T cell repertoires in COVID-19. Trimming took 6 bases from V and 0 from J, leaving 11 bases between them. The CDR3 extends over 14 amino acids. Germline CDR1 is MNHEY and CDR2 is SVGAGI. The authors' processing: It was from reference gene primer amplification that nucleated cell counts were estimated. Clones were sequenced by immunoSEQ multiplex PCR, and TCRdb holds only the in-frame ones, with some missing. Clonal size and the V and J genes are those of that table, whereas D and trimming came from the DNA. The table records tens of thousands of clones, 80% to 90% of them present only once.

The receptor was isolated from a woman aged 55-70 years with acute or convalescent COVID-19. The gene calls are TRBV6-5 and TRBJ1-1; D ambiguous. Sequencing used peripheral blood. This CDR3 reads CASRTSGMNTEAFF. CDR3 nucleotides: TGTGCCAGCAGGACTTCGGGTATGAACACTGAAGCTTTCTTT.